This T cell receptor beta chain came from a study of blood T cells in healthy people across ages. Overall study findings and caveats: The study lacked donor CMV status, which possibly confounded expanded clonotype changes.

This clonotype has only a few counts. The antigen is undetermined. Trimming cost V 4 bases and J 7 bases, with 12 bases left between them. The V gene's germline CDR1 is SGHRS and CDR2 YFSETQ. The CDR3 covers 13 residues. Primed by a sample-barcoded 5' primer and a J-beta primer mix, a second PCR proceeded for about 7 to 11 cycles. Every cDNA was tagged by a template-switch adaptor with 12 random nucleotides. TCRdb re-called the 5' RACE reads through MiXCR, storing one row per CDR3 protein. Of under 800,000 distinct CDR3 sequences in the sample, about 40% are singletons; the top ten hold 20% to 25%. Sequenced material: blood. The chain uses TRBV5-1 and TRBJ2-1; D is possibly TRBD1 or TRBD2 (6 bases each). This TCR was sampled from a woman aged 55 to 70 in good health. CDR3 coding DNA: TGCGCCAGCAGCGGGGGGCTGGGTAATGAGCAGTTCTTC. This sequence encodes CASSGGLGNEQFF.